These 4 T cell receptor beta chains were sequenced from one sample in a study of shared clonotypes between healthy human individuals (dated by TCRdb to 2018 to 2020). The library was obtained by the immunoSEQ multiplex PCR assay. Not all clones reach the TCRdb copy of this immuneACCESS table, which keeps in-frame sequences only. Checked studies attribute under half of the gap to unresolved V genes and leave the rest unexplained. The sample table shows around 2,100,000 clones, and less than 95% are seen once. The ten top clones hold under 1.5% of the sample. For the CD8 naive samples, CD45RO-negative cells were positively selected for CCR7, yielding a CD45RA+CCR7+ population from which TemRA cells were excluded. The sequenced material came from naive CD8+ T cells sorted from blood. The label giving this sample's cell subset or site can be read as: CD45RA+CCR7+. The receptors here all came from a man between 18 and 35 years old in good health.

This rearrangement joins TRBV4-1 to TRBJ2-7; 10 bases are shared with TRBD2. J was trimmed by 2 bases and V by 0 bases; bases with no gene match: 7. The CDR3 extends over 17 amino acids. Germline V gene lookup returns CDR1 MGHRA and CDR2 YSYEKL. CDR3 coding DNA: TGCGCCAGCAGCCAAGACCCTACTAGCGGGACTACCTACGAGCAGTACTTC. It encodes CASSQDPTSGTTYEQYF.

V gene TRBV27 combines with J gene TRBJ2-7, with a weak D call TRBD1 (5 bases). The CDR3 is 15 residues long. V shed 2 bases and J shed 2 bases, with 13 bases lying between them. Germline loops: CDR1 MNHEY, CDR2 SMNVEV (reference sequence). The CDR3: CASSLGQGRPYEQYF. The CDR3 bases are TGTGCCAGCAGTTTAGGGCAGGGCCGCCCCTACGAGCAGTACTTC.

Regarding this clone: In the same sample, other DNA sequences code for this CDR3. The chain combines TRBV28 with TRBJ2-5; D is unresolved. Germline V CDR1 and CDR2: MDHEN, SYDVKM. The CDR3 length is 12 residues. V was pared by 1 base and J by 5 bases, with 5 bases between. The CDR3 nucleotides are TGTGCCAGCAGTTTATCCCCTGAGACCCAGTACTTC. It yields the protein CASSLSPETQYF.

The CDR3 sequence: CASSPPEVAGYEQYF. In nucleotides, the CDR3 is TGTGCCAGCTCACCACCGGAGGTAGCTGGCTACGAGCAGTACTTC. This chain uses TRBV18 with TRBJ2-7; a possible D gene is TRBD2 (5 bases). CDR1 is KGHSH, CDR2 LQKENI, per germline. Trimming pared 0 bases from V and 3 bases from J, leaving 12 bases between. The CDR3 has 15 residues.